The 28 T cell receptor beta chains listed next were all sequenced from one sample in a study of CD8 T cells in Susac syndrome. The RNA, about 0.45 to 1 ug, was put through reverse transcription using random hexamers. TCRdb used MiXCR to reprocess the immunoSEQ multiplex PCR reads, holding one entry per CDR3 protein. The table lists roughly 200,000 distinct CDR3 sequences, over 85% of them singletons. The source material was CD4+ T cells from PBMCs. These receptors were taken from a human donor in good health.

This sequence joins TRBV6-2 or TRBV6-3 and TRBJ2-1; D is unresolved. The CDR3 covers 15 residues. The V end lost 6 bases, the J end lost 0 bases, and 12 bases lay between the germline ends. CDR1 is MNHEY, CDR2 SVGEGT, per germline. DNA for the CDR3: TGTGCCAGCAGCCTGTCGAACCCCTCCTACAATGAGCAGTTCTTC. This translates into CASSLSNPSYNEQFF.

The V call is TRBV3-1, the J call TRBJ2-4, with D tentatively TRBD2 (6 bases). Trimming removed 3 bases at V and 13 bases at J, with 19 bases between. The germline gives CDR1 LGHDT, CDR2 YNNKEL (reference sequence). The CDR3 runs 14 residues. The CDR3 reads CASSHRGGSQVQYF. As DNA, the CDR3 is TGTGCCAGCAGCCATCGGGGAGGTAGTCAGGTCCAGTACTTC.

The rearrangement uses TRBV11-1 and TRBJ2-3, with 11 bases fitting TRBD2. V lost 5 bases, J lost 4 bases, and 8 bases stayed unmatched. The germline gives CDR1 SGHAT, CDR2 FQDESV (reference sequence). This CDR3 region has 16 residues. The CDR3 loop is CASSKRLAGPPDTQYF. CDR3 nucleotides: TGTGCCAGCAGCAAACGACTAGCGGGACCTCCAGATACGCAGTATTTT.

The V call is TRBV20-1, the J call TRBJ2-1; D unresolved. CDR3 length: 11 residues. The germline V and J ends were trimmed by 6 bases and 4 bases, with 7 bases remaining between them. CDR1 and CDR2 from the germline V gene are DFQATT and SNEGSKA (reference sequence). The CDR3 reads CSAGSYNEQFF. The CDR3 DNA sequence: TGCAGTGCCGGCAGTTACAATGAGCAGTTCTTC.

The V gene is TRBV27, the J gene TRBJ2-1; 14 bases map to TRBD2. The CDR3 has 15 residues. The germline CDR1 and CDR2 sequences are MNHEY and SMNVEV (reference sequence). J lost 9 bases, V lost 3 bases, and 4 bases had no gene match. The CDR3 region is CASSLTSGRASEQFF. The CDR3 DNA is TGTGCCAGCAGTTTGACTAGCGGGAGGGCCAGTGAGCAGTTCTTC.

The V call is TRBV29-1, the J call TRBJ2-3; 7 bases fit TRBD2. The germline V gene has CDR1 SQVTM and CDR2 ANQGSEA. The ends lost 6 bases at V and 2 bases at J; junction bases unmatched: 5. CDR3 length equals 13 residues. Here the CDR3 reads CSVAGLVTDTQYF. The CDR3 DNA is TGCAGCGTAGCCGGACTAGTCACAGATACGCAGTATTTT.

The V gene is TRBV5-1, the J gene TRBJ2-7; D gene ambiguous. The CDR3 sequence is 14 residues long. The V gene's germline CDR1 is SGHRS and CDR2 YFSETQ. Trimming pared 0 bases from V and 2 bases from J, leaving 9 bases between. The CDR3 here is CASSLGAGTYEQYF. The CDR3 DNA is TGCGCCAGCAGCTTGGGGGCTGGAACCTACGAGCAGTACTTC. The entire variable domain, with the rest obtained from reference TRBV5-1 and TRBJ2-7, is as follows: KAGVTQTPRYLIKTRGQQVTLSCSPISGHRSVSWYQQTPGQGLQFLFEYFSETQRNKGNFPGRFSGRQFSNSRSEMNVSTLELGDSALYLCASSLGAGTYEQYFGPGTRLTVT.

The chain links TRBV20-1 to TRBJ2-5; TRBD1 or TRBD2 may be the D gene (6 bases each). The CDR3 is 11 residues long. Looked up from germline, CDR1 is DFQATT and CDR2 is SNEGSKA (reference sequence). DNA of the CDR3: TGCGGCCTCTCGGGGGCGGAGACCCAGTACTTC. The encoded protein is CGLSGAETQYF.

V is TRBV3-1 and J is TRBJ2-3; 10 bases align to TRBD2. After removal of 7 bases from V and 6 bases from J, the junction contained 7 bases not matched to a gene. CDR3 length: 14 residues. The germline gives CDR1 LGHDT, CDR2 YNNKEL (reference sequence). CDR3 protein: CASTTSGNIDTQYF. The CDR3, as DNA: TGTGCCAGCACTACTAGCGGGAACATCGATACGCAGTATTTT.

This chain links TRBV2 with TRBJ1-1; 8 bases align to TRBD1. Germline V gene data show CDR1 as SNHLY and CDR2 as FYNNEI. The CDR3 runs 13 residues. J gave up 2 bases and V 11 bases, and 7 bases lay outside the gene matches. The CDR3 DNA reads as TGTGCCGGGGAACAGGGGGATAACACTGAAGCTTTCTTT. The encoded protein is CAGEQGDNTEAFF.

The chain has TRBV20-1 and TRBJ2-5; 13 nucleotides agree with TRBD2. Germline lookup yields CDR1 DFQATT and CDR2 SNEGSKA (reference sequence). V lost 2 bases, J lost 9 bases, and 9 bases stayed unmatched. The length of the CDR3 is 15 residues. The CDR3 spells CSARTGLAGWLPQYF. The DNA for the CDR3 is TGCAGTGCTAGAACGGGACTAGCGGGATGGTTGCCCCAGTACTTC.

This chain connects TRBV28 to TRBJ2-5; D unclear. There are 16 residues in the CDR3. The germline V gene encodes CDR1 MDHEN and CDR2 SYDVKM. V lost 5 bases to trimming and J lost 4 bases, with 20 bases between them. The CDR3 reads CASSGFLSRPPETQYF. CDR3 in DNA: TGTGCCAGCAGTGGATTCCTATCCCGGCCCCCAGAGACCCAGTACTTC.

V is TRBV18 and J is TRBJ1-1; no reliable D call. Trimming stripped 3 bases from V and 0 bases from J, with 8 bases between. Looked up from germline, CDR1 is KGHSH and CDR2 is LQKENI. The CDR3 is made up of 14 amino acids. The CDR3 DNA follows: TGTGCCAGCTCACCCGGACTTCTGAACACTGAAGCTTTCTTT. Its translation is CASSPGLLNTEAFF. Variable domain in full (rest from reference TRBV18 and TRBJ1-1): NAGVMQNPRHLVRRRGQEARLRCSPMKGHSHVYWYRQLPEEGLKFMVYLQKENIIDESGMPKERFSAEFPKEGPSILRIQQVVRGDSAAYFCASSPGLLNTEAFFGQGTRLTVV.

The rearrangement joins TRBV5-4 to TRBJ2-5; D gene unclear. This CDR3 spans 16 amino acids. V lost 0 bases and J lost 4, with 16 bases in between. In germline, CDR1 is SGHNT, CDR2 YYREEE (reference sequence). The CDR3 DNA reads as TGTGCCAGCAGCTTGGATTTGTTCCTGAAAGGAGAGACCCAGTACTTC. Translated, it gives CASSLDLFLKGETQYF. The full variable domain, its missing parts supplied by reference TRBV5-4 and TRBJ2-5, is ETGVTQSPTHLIKTRGQQVTLRCSSQSGHNTVSWYQQALGQGPQFIFQYYREEENGRGNFPPRFSGLQFPNYSSELNVNALELDDSALYLCASSLDLFLKGETQYFGPGTRLLVL.

The genes are TRBV20-1 and TRBJ2-4, with 7 bases fitting TRBD2. The germline V gene encodes CDR1 DFQATT and CDR2 SNEGSKA (reference sequence). V lost 6 bases to trimming and J lost 0 bases; unmatched junction nucleotides: 5. The CDR3 has 14 amino acids. The CDR3 DNA follows: TGCAGTGCCAGCAAGCGGGAAGCCAAAAACATTCAGTACTTC. Its translation is CSASKREAKNIQYF.

The chain joins TRBV15 to TRBJ2-7; TRBD1 might be the D (6 bases). Per germline, CDR1 LNHNV and CDR2 YYDKDF (reference sequence). The CDR3 is 12 amino acids. Trimming left V 8 bases short and J 1 base short, with 9 bases between. CDR3 sequence: CATGTGSYEQYF. The CDR3 coding sequence is TGTGCCACCGGTACAGGGTCCTACGAGCAGTACTTC.

The chain carries TRBV20-1 and TRBJ2-5, with D possibly TRBD2 on 5 matching bases. CDR1 and CDR2 (germline): DFQATT, SNEGSKA (reference sequence). This CDR3 contains 12 residues. The V and J ends lost 3 bases and 5 bases respectively, with 10 bases between them. The CDR3 DNA reads TGCAGTGCTAGTCCCCGAGGGGAGACCCAGTACTTC. Residues: CSASPRGETQYF.

Only one count was recorded for this clonotype. The CDR3 nucleotides read TGCAGTGCTGTCCAGAGGGGGGCCTTCTCCTACAATGAGCAGTTCTTC. Encoded protein: CSAVQRGAFSYNEQFF. The chain is built from TRBV20-1 and TRBJ2-1; D is possibly TRBD1 or TRBD2 (6 bases each). Germline loops: CDR1 DFQATT, CDR2 SNEGSKA (reference sequence). V shed 5 bases and J shed 0 bases, with 17 bases lying between them. The CDR3 consists of 16 residues.

The rearrangement joins TRBV29-1 to TRBJ2-2; 10 nucleotides align to TRBD2. CDR1 and CDR2 from the germline V gene are SQVTM and ANQGSEA. V shed 3 bases and J 5 bases; nucleotides not matched to a gene: 6. The CDR3 covers 15 residues. This chain's CDR3 is CSVDVAGGRTGELFF. The CDR3 DNA reads TGCAGCGTTGATGTAGCGGGAGGCCGGACCGGGGAGCTGTTTTTT.

The chain combines TRBV30 with TRBJ1-1; 8 bases fit TRBD1. The ends lost 5 bases at V and 5 bases at J; junction bases unmatched: 4. There are 12 residues in the CDR3. CDR1 GTSNPN and CDR2 SVGIG come from the germline V gene (reference sequence). The chain's CDR3 is CAWDRGRTEAFF. The CDR3 DNA follows: TGTGCCTGGGACAGGGGTCGTACTGAAGCTTTCTTT.

This clonotype was detected once. The J gene is TRBJ2-7, the V gene TRBV6-6; D is ambiguous. Germline lookup yields CDR1 MNHNY and CDR2 SVGAGI (reference sequence). Trimming cost V 0 bases and J 7 bases, with 13 bases left between them. CDR3 length: 14 residues. The CDR3 nucleotides are TGTGCCAGCAGTTACTCGGTCCCGAGTGGAGAGCAGTACTTC. This gives the protein CASSYSVPSGEQYF.

This chain links TRBV20-1 with TRBJ2-1; D unclear. This CDR3 is 11 amino acids long. V was trimmed by 2 bases and J by 4 bases, leaving 3 bases between them. In germline, CDR1 is DFQATT, CDR2 SNEGSKA (reference sequence). Here the CDR3 reads CSARQYNEQFF. CDR3 coding DNA: TGCAGTGCTAGACAGTACAATGAGCAGTTCTTC.

Only a few counts were recorded for this clonotype. The rearrangement uses TRBV29-1 and TRBJ2-2; weak D call: TRBD2 (6 bases). Germline V gene sequence: CDR1 SQVTM, CDR2 ANQGSEA. There are 14 residues in the CDR3. Trimming took 2 bases from V and 4 from J, leaving 11 bases between them. CDR3 in amino acids: CSVERGSGTGELFF. As DNA, the CDR3 is TGCAGCGTTGAACGGGGGAGCGGCACCGGGGAGCTGTTTTTT.

The chain joins TRBV30 to TRBJ2-4; D perhaps matches TRBD2 (5 bases). V lost 4 bases, J lost 5 bases, and 15 bases lay in between. The germline V gene has CDR1 GTSNPN and CDR2 SVGIG (reference sequence). The CDR3 covers 14 residues. The CDR3 region is CAWNRGAGENIQYF. In nucleotides, the CDR3 is TGTGCCTGGAATCGGGGAGCCGGGGAAAACATTCAGTACTTC.

The gene calls are TRBV3-1 and TRBJ2-2; D gene ambiguous. Germline assignment: CDR1 LGHDT and CDR2 YNNKEL (reference sequence). The CDR3 contains 12 residues. V lost 0 bases and J 8 bases, leaving 4 bases between the germline ends. DNA of the CDR3: TGTGCCAGCAGCCAAGACAGAGGGGAGCTGTTTTTT. This encodes CASSQDRGELFF.

The rearrangement joins TRBV28 to TRBJ2-1; D possibly corresponds to TRBD2 (5 bases). V lost 6 bases and J 11 bases, leaving 11 bases between the germline ends. The CDR3 contains 11 residues. Germline-derived CDR1 and CDR2 are MDHEN and SYDVKM. The DNA for the CDR3 is TGTGCCAGCAGCTACGACTATCAGCAGTTCTTC. Amino acid sequence: CASSYDYQQFF.

The chain has TRBV7-2 and TRBJ2-7; 14 bases match TRBD2. CDR3 length: 16 amino acids. Per germline, CDR1 SGHTA and CDR2 FQGNSA. Trimming at V came to 1 base and at J to 6 bases, leaving 5 bases not matched to a gene. The CDR3 here is CASSLVGLAGVVEQYF. The CDR3, as DNA: TGTGCCAGCAGCTTAGTGGGACTAGCGGGAGTAGTCGAGCAGTACTTC. The whole variable domain, remainder taken from reference TRBV7-2 and TRBJ2-7, is GAGVSQSPSNKVTEKGKDVELRCDPISGHTALYWYRQSLGQGLEFLIYFQGNSAPDKSGLPSDRFSAERTGGSVSTLTIQRTQQEDSAVYLCASSLVGLAGVVEQYFGPGTRLTVT.

This clonotype was seen a single time. The chain joins TRBV29-1 to TRBJ2-7; TRBD1 matches at 8 bases. The V gene's germline CDR1 is SQVTM and CDR2 ANQGSEA. This CDR3 has 14 amino acids. Unmatched junction bases numbered 4, after V lost 0 bases and J lost 3 bases. The CDR3 DNA is TGCAGCGTTGAAGACCCCGGACAGGGCTACGAGCAGTACTTC. Its protein product is CSVEDPGQGYEQYF.